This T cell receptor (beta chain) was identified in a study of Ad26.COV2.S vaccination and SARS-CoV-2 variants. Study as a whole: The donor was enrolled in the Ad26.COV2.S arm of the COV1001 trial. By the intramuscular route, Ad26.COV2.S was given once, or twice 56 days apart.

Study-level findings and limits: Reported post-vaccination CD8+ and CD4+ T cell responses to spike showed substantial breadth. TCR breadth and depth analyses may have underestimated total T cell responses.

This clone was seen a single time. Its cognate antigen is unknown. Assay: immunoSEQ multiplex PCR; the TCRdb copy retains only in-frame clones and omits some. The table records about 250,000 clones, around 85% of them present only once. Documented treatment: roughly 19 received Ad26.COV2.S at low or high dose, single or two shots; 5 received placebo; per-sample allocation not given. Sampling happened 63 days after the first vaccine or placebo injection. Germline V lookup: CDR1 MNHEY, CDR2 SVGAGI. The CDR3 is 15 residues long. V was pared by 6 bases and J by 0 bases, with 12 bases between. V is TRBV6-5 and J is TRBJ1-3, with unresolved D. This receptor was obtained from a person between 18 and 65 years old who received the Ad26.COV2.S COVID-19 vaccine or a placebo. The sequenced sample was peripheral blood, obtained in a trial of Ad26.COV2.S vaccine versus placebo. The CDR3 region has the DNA TGTGCCAGCAGACCCGGATACCTCTCTGGAAACACCATATATTTT. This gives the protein CASRPGYLSGNTIYF.